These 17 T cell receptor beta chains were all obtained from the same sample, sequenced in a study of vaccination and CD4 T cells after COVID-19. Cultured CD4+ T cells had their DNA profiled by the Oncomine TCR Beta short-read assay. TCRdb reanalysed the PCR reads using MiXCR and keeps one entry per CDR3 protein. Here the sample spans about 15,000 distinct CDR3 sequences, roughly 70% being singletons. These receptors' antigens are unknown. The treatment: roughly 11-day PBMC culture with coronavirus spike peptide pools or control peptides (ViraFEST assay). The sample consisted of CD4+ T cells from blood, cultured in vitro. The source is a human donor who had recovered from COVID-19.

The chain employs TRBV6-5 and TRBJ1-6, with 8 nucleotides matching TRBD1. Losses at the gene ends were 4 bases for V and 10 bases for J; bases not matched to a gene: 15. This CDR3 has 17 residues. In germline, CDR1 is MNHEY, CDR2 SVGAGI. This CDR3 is CASSSVGTGGAGSPLHF. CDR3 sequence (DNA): TGTGCCAGCAGTTCGGTGGGGACAGGTGGGGCAGGATCACCCCTCCACTTT.

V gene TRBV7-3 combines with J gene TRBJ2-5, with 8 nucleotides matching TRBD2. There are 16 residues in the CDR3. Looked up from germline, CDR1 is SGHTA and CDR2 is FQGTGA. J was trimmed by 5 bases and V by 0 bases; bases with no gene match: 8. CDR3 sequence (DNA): TGTGCCAGCAGCTTAACGGCGAGCGGGAGTAGGGAGACCCAGTACTTC. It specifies CASSLTASGSRETQYF.

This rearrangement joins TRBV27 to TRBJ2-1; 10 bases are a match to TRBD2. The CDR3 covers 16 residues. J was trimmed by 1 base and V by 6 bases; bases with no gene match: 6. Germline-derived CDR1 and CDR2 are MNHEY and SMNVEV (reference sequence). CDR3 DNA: TGTGCCAGCAGGCCCTATAGCGGGAGGTCCTACAATGAGCAGTTCTTC. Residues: CASRPYSGRSYNEQFF.

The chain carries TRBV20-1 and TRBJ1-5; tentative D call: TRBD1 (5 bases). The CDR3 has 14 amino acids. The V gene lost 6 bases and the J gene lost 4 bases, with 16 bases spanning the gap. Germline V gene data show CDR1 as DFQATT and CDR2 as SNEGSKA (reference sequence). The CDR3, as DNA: TGCAGTGCCTGGGACCGACGATTTAATCAGCCCCAGCATTTT. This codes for CSAWDRRFNQPQHF.

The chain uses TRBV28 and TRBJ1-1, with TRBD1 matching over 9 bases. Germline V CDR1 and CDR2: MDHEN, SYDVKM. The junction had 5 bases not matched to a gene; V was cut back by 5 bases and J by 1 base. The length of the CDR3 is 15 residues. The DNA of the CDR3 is TGTGCCAGCAGTACTAGACAGGGGGGGAACACTGAAGCTTTCTTT. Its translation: CASSTRQGGNTEAFF.

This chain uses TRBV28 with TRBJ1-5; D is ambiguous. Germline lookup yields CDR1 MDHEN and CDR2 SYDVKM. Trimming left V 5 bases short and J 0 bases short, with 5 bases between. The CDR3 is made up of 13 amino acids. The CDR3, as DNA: TGTGCCAGCAGTACCCTTAGCAATCAGCCCCAGCATTTT. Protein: CASSTLSNQPQHF.

The chain's CDR3 is CASSDFGRGDGYTF. CDR3 coding DNA: TGTGCCAGCAGTGACTTTGGCAGGGGCGACGGCTACACCTTC. This chain connects TRBV6-4 to TRBJ1-2, with a tentative D call TRBD1 (6 bases). This CDR3 has 14 amino acids. CDR1 is MRHNA, CDR2 SNTAGT, per germline. The V and J ends lost 1 base and 8 bases respectively, with 14 bases between them.

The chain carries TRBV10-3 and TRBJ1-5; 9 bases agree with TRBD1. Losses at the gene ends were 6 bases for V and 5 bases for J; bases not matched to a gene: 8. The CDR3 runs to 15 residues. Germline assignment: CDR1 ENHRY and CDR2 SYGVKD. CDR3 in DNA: TGTGCCATCAGCTCGACAGGGGGTTTCGATCAGCCCCAGCATTTT. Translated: CAISSTGGFDQPQHF.

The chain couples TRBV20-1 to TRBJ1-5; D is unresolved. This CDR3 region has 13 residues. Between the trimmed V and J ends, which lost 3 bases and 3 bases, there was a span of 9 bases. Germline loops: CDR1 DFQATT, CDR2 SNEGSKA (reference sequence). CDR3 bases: TGCAGTGCTAGTAAGCAGGACAATCAGCCCCAGCATTTT. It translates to CSASKQDNQPQHF.

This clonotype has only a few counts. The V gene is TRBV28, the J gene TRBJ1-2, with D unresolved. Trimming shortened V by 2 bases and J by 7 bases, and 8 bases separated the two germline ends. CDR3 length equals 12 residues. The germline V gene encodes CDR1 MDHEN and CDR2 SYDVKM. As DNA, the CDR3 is TGTGCCAGCAGTTTACGGTCGGGTGGCTACACCTTC. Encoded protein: CASSLRSGGYTF.

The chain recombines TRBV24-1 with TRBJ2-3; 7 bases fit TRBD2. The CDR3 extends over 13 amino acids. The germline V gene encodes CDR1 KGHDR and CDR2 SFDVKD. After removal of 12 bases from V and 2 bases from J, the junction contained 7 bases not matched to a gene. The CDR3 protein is CAATSENTDTQYF. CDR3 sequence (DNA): TGTGCCGCCACTAGCGAAAACACAGATACGCAGTATTTT.

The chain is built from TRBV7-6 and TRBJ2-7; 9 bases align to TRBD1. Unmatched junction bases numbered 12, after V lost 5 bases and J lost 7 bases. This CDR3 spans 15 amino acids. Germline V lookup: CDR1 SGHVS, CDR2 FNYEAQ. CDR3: CASSPHRGRNGEQYF. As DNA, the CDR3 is TGTGCCAGCAGCCCCCACAGGGGGCGCAATGGGGAGCAGTACTTC.

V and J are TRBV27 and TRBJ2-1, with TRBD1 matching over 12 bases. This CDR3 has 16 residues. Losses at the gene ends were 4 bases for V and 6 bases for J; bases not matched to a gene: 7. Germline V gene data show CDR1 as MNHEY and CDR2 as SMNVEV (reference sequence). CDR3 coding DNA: TGTGCCAGCAGTTCCGCCGGGACAGGGGGCCCCAATGAGCAGTTCTTC. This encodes CASSSAGTGGPNEQFF.

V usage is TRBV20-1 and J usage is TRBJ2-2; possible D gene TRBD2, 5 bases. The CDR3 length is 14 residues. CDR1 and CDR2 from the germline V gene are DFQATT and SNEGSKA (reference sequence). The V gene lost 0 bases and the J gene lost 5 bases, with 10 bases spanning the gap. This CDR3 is CSARDLGVTGELFF. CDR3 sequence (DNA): TGCAGTGCTAGAGACCTCGGGGTAACCGGGGAGCTGTTTTTT.

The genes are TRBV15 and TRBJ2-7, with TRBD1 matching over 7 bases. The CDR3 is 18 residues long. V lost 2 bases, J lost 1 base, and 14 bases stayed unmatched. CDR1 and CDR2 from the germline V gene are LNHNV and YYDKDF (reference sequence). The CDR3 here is CATSRLTGIAPESYEQYF. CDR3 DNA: TGTGCCACCAGCAGACTGACAGGGATCGCACCGGAATCCTACGAGCAGTACTTC.

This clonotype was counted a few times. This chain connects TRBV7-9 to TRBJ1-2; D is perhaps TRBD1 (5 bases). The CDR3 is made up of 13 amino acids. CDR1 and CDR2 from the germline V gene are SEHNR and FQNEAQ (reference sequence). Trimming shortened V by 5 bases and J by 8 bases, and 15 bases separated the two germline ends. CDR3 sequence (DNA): TGTGCCAGCAGCGAGGGGCTGGTGGGAGGCTACACCTTC. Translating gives CASSEGLVGGYTF.

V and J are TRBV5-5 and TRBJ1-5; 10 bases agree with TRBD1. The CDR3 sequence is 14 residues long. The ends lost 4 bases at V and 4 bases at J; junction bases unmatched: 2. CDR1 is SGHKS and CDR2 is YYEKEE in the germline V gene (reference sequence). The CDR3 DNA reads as TGTGCCAGCAGCCCGGGACAGGGGAATCAGCCCCAGCATTTT. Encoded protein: CASSPGQGNQPQHF.